The entry below gives a single TCR beta chain sequence along with its context. Its antigen is currently unknown. The data were produced by immunoSEQ multiplex PCR, yet TCRdb's version contains in-frame clones alone and is incomplete. The sample contains 40,000 to 55,000 clones, 80% of which appear only once. The data are from a study of T cell responses to AZD1222 COVID-19 vaccine. The CDR3 loop spans 14 amino acids. V dropped 4 bases and J dropped 4; count of bases not matched to a gene: 5. Germline V lookup: CDR1 LGHDT, CDR2 YNNKEL (reference sequence). Broader study findings: Just a handful of AZD1222 recipients tested seropositive at baseline. Possibly, clonal diversity was underestimated; donors were largely white British and included more females.

The chain couples TRBV3-1 (or the pseudogene TRBV3-2) to TRBJ1-2; TRBD1 agrees at 8 bases. The sample was peripheral blood, taken on day 0 of AZD1222 vaccination. This clonotype was obtained from an adult in good health. In nucleotides, the CDR3 is TGTGCCAGCAGCCCGGACAGGGTTTTCTATGGCTACACCTTC. Translation: CASSPDRVFYGYTF.